This is a list of T cell receptor beta chains from one sample in a study of blood T cell repertoires in COVID-19. Generated by immunoSEQ multiplex PCR, the TCRdb table keeps only in-frame clones and is missing some. Here the sample spans 200,000 to 250,000 clones, 86% being singletons. The sample consisted of peripheral blood. Every receptor here comes from a woman aged 50 to 65 with COVID-19, enrolled during active disease. The CDR3 runs from the conserved cysteine through the conserved F or W. The D gene is left open where the match is weak. For some rows the clone size is stated as once, few or many, or as a class when expanded; others skip it.

d_call,clone_size,v_call,j_call,cdr3_aa,cdr3_nt
-,once,TRBV10-2,TRBJ1-2,CASSAGSDGYTF,TGCGCCAGCAGTGCCGGGAGTGATGGCTACACCTTC
TRBD2,-,TRBV5-4,TRBJ2-1,CASSVSGGNSYNEQFF,TGTGCCAGCAGCGTGAGCGGGGGGAACTCCTACAATGAGCAGTTCTTC
-,-,TRBV5-6,TRBJ2-1,CASSLGANEQFF,TGTGCCAGCAGCTTAGGAGCTAATGAGCAGTTCTTC
-,-,TRBV6-2/TRBV6-3,TRBJ2-2,CASSSRGKQNTGELFF,TGTGCCAGCAGTTCTCGAGGGAAGCAAAACACCGGGGAGCTGTTTTTT
TRBD1,-,TRBV29-1,TRBJ2-1,CSVGQAIRGSYNEQFF,TGCAGCGTGGGACAGGCGATCCGGGGCTCCTACAATGAGCAGTTCTTC
TRBD2,-,TRBV27,TRBJ2-3,CASSLLPRGGGTDTQYF,TGTGCCAGCAGTTTACTTCCCCGCGGGGGGGGCACAGATACGCAGTATTTT
-,-,TRBV28,TRBJ1-5,CASSLIQGGRGYMSNQPQHF,TGTGCCAGCAGCCTAATCCAGGGTGGGCGGGGGTATATGAGCAATCAGCCCCAGCATTTT
TRBD1,-,TRBV19,TRBJ1-2,CASSTGQGVYGYTF,TGTGCCAGTAGTACGGGACAGGGCGTCTATGGCTACACCTTC
-,-,TRBV5-8,TRBJ1-5,CASSPNSNQPQHF,TGTGCCAGCAGCCCTAATAGCAATCAGCCCCAGCATTTT
-,-,TRBV12-5,TRBJ1-3,CASATVSGNTIYF,TGTGCTAGTGCCACAGTTTCTGGAAACACCATATATTTT
TRBD1,-,TRBV19,TRBJ1-5,CASTLRQGGQPQHF,TGTGCCAGTACCCTTCGACAGGGGGGTCAGCCCCAGCATTTT
TRBD2,-,TRBV7-2,TRBJ2-1,CASSSSGGPNEQFF,TGTGCCAGCAGCTCTAGCGGGGGACCCAATGAGCAGTTCTTC
-,-,TRBV13,TRBJ2-4,CASSLRQGGPNPNYF,TGTGCCAGCAGCTTACGACAGGGAGGCCCCAATCCGAACTACTTC
-,-,TRBV5-8,TRBJ1-1,CASSPRGGLGMAFF,TGTGCCAGCAGCCCAAGGGGGGGTTTAGGGATGGCTTTCTTT
-,once,TRBV30,TRBJ2-2,CAWRGGGGTGELFF,TGTGCCTGGAGAGGGGGGGGTGGCACCGGGGAGCTGTTTTTT
-,-,TRBV6-2/TRBV6-3,TRBJ2-1,CASSSTGFRGNEQFF,TGTGCCAGCAGTTCCACAGGGTTTCGAGGCAATGAGCAGTTCTTC
-,-,TRBV7-8,TRBJ2-3,CASSLPRIGTDTQYF,TGTGCCAGCAGCCTCCCGAGAATCGGCACAGATACGCAGTATTTT
-,-,TRBV7-9,TRBJ1-2,CASSTQGGGYTF,TGTGCCAGCAGCACGCAGGGTGGAGGCTACACCTTC
TRBD1,-,TRBV5-1,TRBJ1-2,CASSSTGGNYGYTF,TGCGCCAGCAGCTCGACAGGGGGAAACTATGGCTACACCTTC
TRBD1,few,TRBV6-6,TRBJ1-5,CASSWGQVSNQPQHF,TGTGCCAGCAGTTGGGGACAGGTTAGCAATCAGCCCCAGCATTTT
-,-,TRBV14,TRBJ2-7,CASSDGQGLLYEQYF,TGTGCCAGCAGCGATGGACAGGGACTATTATACGAGCAGTACTTC
-,-,TRBV15,TRBJ1-5,CATSRDQISSGNQPQHF,TGTGCCACCAGCAGAGATCAAATATCATCGGGGAATCAGCCCCAGCATTTT